The 26 T cell receptor beta chains listed next were all sequenced from one sample in a study of cytomegalovirus exposure and HLA in healthy donors. 60 Vbeta and 13 Jbeta primers were used in PCR. Only in-frame clones appear in the TCRdb table, and some are missing; sequencing was by immunoSEQ multiplex PCR. The sample contains roughly 97,000 clones, 76% of which appear only once. The sequenced material came from PBMCs. These receptors were obtained from a woman in her late teens or twenties in good health and CMV-seropositive.

The gene calls are TRBV5-6 and TRBJ1-2; D may be TRBD1 (5 bases). This CDR3 region has 14 residues. The germline V and J ends were trimmed by 4 bases and 6 bases, with 16 bases remaining between them. Germline CDR1 reads SGHDT; CDR2 reads YYEEEE. CDR3 nucleotides: TGTGCCAGCAGCCCATGGGGAGGGACTAATGGCTACACCTTC. Protein: CASSPWGGTNGYTF.

This chain joins TRBV2 and TRBJ2-7, with TRBD1 as a possible D gene (6 bases). Trimming pared 4 bases from V and 5 bases from J, leaving 15 bases between. The germline V gene encodes CDR1 SNHLY and CDR2 FYNNEI. This CDR3 has 14 amino acids. CDR3 sequence reads: CASSGGGFGDEQYF. The DNA for the CDR3 is TGTGCCAGCAGTGGAGGGGGATTTGGGGACGAGCAGTACTTC.

The chain combines TRBV11-3 with TRBJ1-1; D remains ambiguous. The germline V gene has CDR1 SGHNT and CDR2 YENEEA. CDR3 length: 14 residues. V was shortened by 5 bases and J by 1 base, with 11 bases between the two germline ends. Here the CDR3 reads CASSPWGGNTEAFF. The CDR3 DNA reads as TGTGCCAGCAGCCCCTGGGGAGGGAACACTGAAGCTTTCTTT.

The chain is built from TRBV27 and TRBJ2-7; 8 bases are shared with TRBD2. The germline V gene has CDR1 MNHEY and CDR2 SMNVEV (reference sequence). The CDR3 has 16 residues. The ends lost 5 bases at V and 7 bases at J; junction bases unmatched: 16. The CDR3 reads CASSPAPGLGDREQYF. The CDR3 DNA follows: TGTGCCAGCAGTCCCGCCCCGGGACTAGGGGATCGGGAGCAGTACTTC.

The J gene is TRBJ1-1, the V gene TRBV5-6; D is unresolved. Germline-derived CDR1 and CDR2 are SGHDT and YYEEEE. Trimming shortened V by 1 base and J by 0 bases, and 7 bases separated the two germline ends. The CDR3 loop spans 14 amino acids. The chain's CDR3 is CASSLTRMNTEAFF. For the CDR3, the DNA is TGTGCCAGCAGCTTGACCAGAATGAACACTGAAGCTTTCTTT.

This chain uses TRBV27 with TRBJ2-3; 12 nucleotides match TRBD2. The V and J ends lost 5 bases and 3 bases, in that order; junction bases with no gene match: 3. CDR1 is MNHEY and CDR2 is SMNVEV in the germline V gene (reference sequence). The CDR3 extends over 15 amino acids. CDR3 in DNA: TGTGCCAGCAGTCGGACTAGCGGGAATACAGATACGCAGTATTTT. Translating it yields CASSRTSGNTDTQYF.

Note on this clone: Since no conserved phenylalanine or tryptophan closes the CDR3, a read error is the likely cause. This chain links TRBV7-9 with TRBJ2-3; TRBD2 matches 8 bases. Per the germline V gene, CDR1 is SEHNR and CDR2 is FQNEAQ (reference sequence). The V segment lost 2 bases and the J segment 3 bases; nucleotides outside the gene matches: 13. The CDR3 consists of 18 residues. The CDR3 here is CASSLMLGSSGMTDTQYV. The CDR3 nucleotides are TGTGCCAGCAGCTTAATGCTTGGAAGTAGCGGGATGACAGATACGCAGTATGTT.

The chain uses TRBV18 and TRBJ2-7; 10 positions agree with TRBD2. CDR3 size: 16 residues. Germline CDR1 and CDR2: KGHSH and LQKENI. The junction had 8 bases not matched to a gene; V was cut back by 0 bases and J by 6 bases. This CDR3 is CASSPPVGLAGVEQYF. The CDR3 DNA follows: TGTGCCAGCTCACCACCGGTGGGGCTAGCGGGAGTCGAGCAGTACTTC.

This chain's CDR3 is CASSQENRGPYEAFF. CDR3 sequence (DNA): TGCGCCAGCAGCCAAGAAAACAGGGGACCCTATGAAGCTTTCTTT. The rearrangement uses TRBV4-1 and TRBJ1-1, with 7 bases identical to TRBD1. Germline V gene sequence: CDR1 MGHRA, CDR2 YSYEKL. The length of the CDR3 is 15 residues. After removal of 0 bases from V and 7 bases from J, the junction contained 8 bases not matched to a gene.

The V call is TRBV27, the J call TRBJ2-3, with 9 bases fitting TRBD2. V shed 5 bases, J shed 3 bases, and the junction held 3 bases outside the gene matches. The CDR3 consists of 14 residues. Germline V gene data show CDR1 as MNHEY and CDR2 as SMNVEV (reference sequence). CDR3 nucleotides: TGTGCCAGCAGTCACCTAGCGGGAACAGATACGCAGTATTTT. Its protein is CASSHLAGTDTQYF.

V is TRBV28 and J is TRBJ2-2; TRBD1 matches at 9 bases. Germline trimming cut 4 bases from V and 4 bases from J; bases unmatched to any gene: 16. The CDR3 loop spans 19 amino acids. Germline V lookup: CDR1 MDHEN, CDR2 SYDVKM. CDR3 bases: TGTGCCAGCAGTTCCGCCGGGACAGGGCCCAGCAGGCGCACCGGGGAGCTGTTTTTT. Amino acid sequence: CASSSAGTGPSRRTGELFF.

This clone was found once. J is TRBJ1-5 and V is TRBV19; D is unclear. V shed 5 bases and J shed 1 base, with 9 bases lying between them. The CDR3 extends over 14 amino acids. Germline assignment: CDR1 LNHDA and CDR2 SQIVND (reference sequence). The CDR3 coding sequence is TGTGCCAGTAGTTATAGGGAGAGCAATCAGCCCCAGCATTTT. It encodes CASSYRESNQPQHF.

This clone was seen a few times. The V and J genes are TRBV7-2 and TRBJ1-6; maybe TRBD1 (6 bases). This CDR3 has 14 residues. Germline values: CDR1 SGHTA, CDR2 FQGNSA. V lost 4 bases and J lost 8, with 12 bases in between. The CDR3 loop is CASSSTTGYSPLHF. The CDR3 DNA reads TGTGCCAGCAGCTCCACAACAGGGTATTCACCCCTCCACTTT. The variable domain in full, with the rest retrieved from reference TRBV7-2 and TRBJ1-6, is GAGVSQSPSNKVTEKGKDVELRCDPISGHTALYWYRQSLGQGLEFLIYFQGNSAPDKSGLPSDRFSAERTGGSVSTLTIQRTQQEDSAVYLCASSSTTGYSPLHFGNGTRLTVT.

The chain links TRBV30 to TRBJ2-3, with D unclear. From germline, CDR1 is GTSNPN and CDR2 SVGIG (reference sequence). The CDR3 length is 14 residues. V lost 2 bases to trimming and J lost 2 bases, with 11 bases between them. CDR3 DNA: TGTGCCTGGAGTTGGGCCATACCCACAGATACGCAGTATTTT. This codes for CAWSWAIPTDTQYF.

The chain joins TRBV6-5 to TRBJ2-1, with 8 bases matching TRBD2. Germline V gene lookup returns CDR1 MNHEY and CDR2 SVGAGI. V was clipped by 3 bases and J by 7 bases; unmatched bases: 2. The CDR3 covers 13 residues. The CDR3 is CASSYGTSNEQFF. The CDR3 DNA is TGTGCCAGCAGTTATGGGACTAGTAATGAGCAGTTCTTC.

The rearrangement links TRBV6-1 to TRBJ1-2; tentative D call: TRBD1 (6 bases). Germline V lookup: CDR1 MNHNS, CDR2 SASEGT. V was shortened by 6 bases and J by 6 bases, with 14 bases between the two germline ends. This CDR3 has 13 amino acids. The CDR3 bases are TGTGCCAGCAGAAGGGGGTCGTTTGATGGCTACACCTTC. Its translation: CASRRGSFDGYTF.

The chain recombines TRBV7-6 with TRBJ1-4; TRBD1 matches at 9 bases. V was clipped by 5 bases and J by 5 bases; unmatched bases: 9. From germline, CDR1 is SGHVS and CDR2 FNYEAQ. This CDR3 comprises 16 residues. The CDR3 protein is CASSPGQGGGNEKLFF. The CDR3 DNA reads as TGTGCCAGCAGCCCGGGACAGGGAGGAGGAAATGAAAAACTGTTTTTT.

The sample holds one count of this clone. Here the CDR3 reads CASSQDLNGRGATDTQYF. In nucleotides, the CDR3 is TGTGCCAGCAGCCAAGATCTTAACGGGAGAGGCGCCACAGATACGCAGTATTTT. V is TRBV4-2 and J is TRBJ2-3, with D possibly TRBD2 on 6 matching bases. The V and J ends lost 0 bases and 2 bases respectively, with 18 bases between them. The CDR3 is made up of 18 amino acids. Germline V gives CDR1 LGHNA, CDR2 YNFKEQ.

The chain employs TRBV10-3 and TRBJ1-6, with 11 bases that match TRBD1. CDR1 ENHRY and CDR2 SYGVKD come from the germline V gene. The CDR3 contains 15 residues. Germline trimming cut 10 bases from V and 2 bases from J; bases unmatched to any gene: 4. In DNA, the CDR3 is TGTGCCACTGGACAGGGGGCAGCCTATAATTCACCCCTCCACTTT. Translated: CATGQGAAYNSPLHF.

This rearrangement joins TRBV30 to TRBJ1-1, with 8 bases fitting TRBD1. After removal of 5 bases from V and 1 base from J, the junction contained 3 bases not matched to a gene. The CDR3 has 13 residues. The V gene's germline CDR1 is GTSNPN and CDR2 SVGIG (reference sequence). Here the CDR3 reads CAWGQGGNTEAFF. Here the CDR3 DNA reads TGTGCCTGGGGACAGGGAGGGAACACTGAAGCTTTCTTT.

The rearrangement joins TRBV9 to TRBJ1-1; D not certain. V was shortened by 3 bases and J by 4 bases, with 13 bases between the two germline ends. Per germline, CDR1 SGDLS and CDR2 YYNGEE. This CDR3 has 14 amino acids. The DNA for the CDR3 is TGTGCCAGCAGCGGGAGAGGGTCCCCCACTGAAGCTTTCTTT. Translated: CASSGRGSPTEAFF. Combining the CDR3 with reference TRBV9 and TRBJ1-1 gives the whole variable domain DSGVTQTPKHLITATGQRVTLRCSPRSGDLSVYWYQQSLDQGLQFLIQYYNGEERAKGNILERFSAQQFPDLHSELNLSSLELGDSALYFCASSGRGSPTEAFFGQGTRLTVV.

The chain is built from TRBV14 and TRBJ1-2, with D unresolved. Per the germline V gene, CDR1 is SGHDN and CDR2 is FVKESK. This CDR3 contains 14 residues. The ends were cut back, 0 bases at V and 8 bases at J, with 13 bases in the middle. DNA of the CDR3: TGTGCCAGCAGCCAAGATCGCGTCGGGGTCGGCTACACCTTC. It yields the protein CASSQDRVGVGYTF.

The chain uses TRBV18 and TRBJ1-1; 9 nucleotides align to TRBD1. The V and J ends lost 6 bases and 5 bases, in that order; junction bases with no gene match: 7. This CDR3 contains 14 residues. CDR1 is KGHSH, CDR2 LQKENI, per germline. This chain's CDR3 is CASSMGQGRTEAFF. CDR3 DNA: TGTGCCAGCTCGATGGGACAGGGTAGGACTGAAGCTTTCTTT. Drawing the rest from reference TRBV18 and TRBJ1-1, the complete variable domain is NAGVMQNPRHLVRRRGQEARLRCSPMKGHSHVYWYRQLPEEGLKFMVYLQKENIIDESGMPKERFSAEFPKEGPSILRIQQVVRGDSAAYFCASSMGQGRTEAFFGQGTRLTVV.

The chain couples TRBV9 to TRBJ1-3, with D possibly TRBD1 on 6 matching bases. CDR3 size: 15 residues. V was shortened by 3 bases and J by 4 bases, with 14 bases between the two germline ends. CDR1 is SGDLS, CDR2 YYNGEE, per germline. The CDR3 loop reads CASSATGGKGNTIYF. CDR3 sequence (DNA): TGTGCCAGCAGCGCGACAGGAGGTAAAGGAAACACCATATATTTT.

This clone was counted between two and nine times. The chain has TRBV14 and TRBJ1-6; TRBD1 matches at 9 bases. Germline-derived CDR1 and CDR2 are SGHDN and FVKESK. The CDR3 contains 17 residues. Unmatched junction bases numbered 8, after V lost 1 base and J lost 7 bases. CDR3 in amino acids: CASSQGRTGARNSPLHF. DNA of the CDR3: TGTGCCAGCAGCCAAGGACGGACAGGGGCACGAAATTCACCCCTCCACTTT.

This chain links TRBV9 with TRBJ1-4; D remains unclear. Trimming pared 4 bases from V and 8 bases from J, leaving 15 bases between. The CDR3 spans 14 residues. Germline V gene sequence: CDR1 SGDLS, CDR2 YYNGEE. As DNA, the CDR3 is TGTGCCAGCAGCCCTCACAGTGGTGGGGAAAAACTGTTTTTT. Protein product: CASSPHSGGEKLFF.